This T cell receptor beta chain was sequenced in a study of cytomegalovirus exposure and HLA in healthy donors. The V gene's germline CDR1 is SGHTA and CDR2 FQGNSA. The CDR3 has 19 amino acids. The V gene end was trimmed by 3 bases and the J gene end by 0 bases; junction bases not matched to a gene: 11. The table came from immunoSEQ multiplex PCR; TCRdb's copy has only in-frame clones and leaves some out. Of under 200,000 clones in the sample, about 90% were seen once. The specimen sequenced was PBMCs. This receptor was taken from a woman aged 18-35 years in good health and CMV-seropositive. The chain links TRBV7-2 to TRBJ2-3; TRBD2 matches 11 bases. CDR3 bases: TGTGCCAGCAGCTTGAGACTAGCGGGAACCCCTCCTAGCACAGATACGCAGTATTTT. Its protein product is CASSLRLAGTPPSTDTQYF.